This entry describes one TCR beta chain. What it recognizes is unknown. The sample belongs to a study of blood T cells in healthy people across ages. Overall study results and limits: Older age coincided with a roughly linear decline in TCR beta diversity per million T cells.

Trimming pared 3 bases from V and 6 bases from J, leaving 9 bases between. The V gene's germline CDR1 is SQVTM and CDR2 ANQGSEA. The CDR3 sequence is 11 residues long. PCR was performed a second time for about 6 to 11 cycles using a sample-barcoded 5' primer and a J-beta primer mix. Each cDNA molecule, via a template-switch adaptor with 12 random nucleotides, was tagged. All samples gave at least 2.5 million CDR3-containing paired-end reads. TCRdb re-derived calls from the 5' RACE reads in MiXCR, one entry per CDR3 protein. The sample consists of hundreds of thousands of distinct CDR3 sequences, 20% to 25% of them appearing once. The donors, all healthy, were Caucasians living in Russia, aged roughly 6 to 100.

The receptor comes from a man in his 70s in good health. Sequencing used blood. This chain connects TRBV29-1 to TRBJ2-7; D call uncertain. The CDR3 DNA reads TGCAGCGTTGAGTATAACGGCGAGCAGTACTTC. It yields the protein CSVEYNGEQYF.